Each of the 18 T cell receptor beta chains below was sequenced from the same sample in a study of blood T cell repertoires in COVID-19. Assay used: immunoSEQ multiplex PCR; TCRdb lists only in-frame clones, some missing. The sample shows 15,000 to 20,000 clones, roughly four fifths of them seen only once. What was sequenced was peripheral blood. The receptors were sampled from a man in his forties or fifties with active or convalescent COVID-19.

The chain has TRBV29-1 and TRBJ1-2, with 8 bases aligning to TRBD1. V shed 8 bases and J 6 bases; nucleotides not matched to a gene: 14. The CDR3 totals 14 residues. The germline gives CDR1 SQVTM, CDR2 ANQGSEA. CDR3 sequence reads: CSSIPSQGADGYTF. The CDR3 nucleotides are TGCAGCTCCATTCCATCGCAGGGGGCGGATGGCTACACCTTC.

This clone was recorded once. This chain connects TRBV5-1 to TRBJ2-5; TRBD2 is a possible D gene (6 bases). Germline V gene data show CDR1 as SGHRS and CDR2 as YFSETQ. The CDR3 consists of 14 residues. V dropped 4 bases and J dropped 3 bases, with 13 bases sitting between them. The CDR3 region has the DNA TGCGCCAGCAGCCCCGGAGGGGAAAAAGAGACCCAGTACTTC. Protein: CASSPGGEKETQYF. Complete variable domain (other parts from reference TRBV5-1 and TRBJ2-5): KAGVTQTPRYLIKTRGQQVTLSCSPISGHRSVSWYQQTPGQGLQFLFEYFSETQRNKGNFPGRFSGRQFSNSRSEMNVSTLELGDSALYLCASSPGGEKETQYFGPGTRLLVL.

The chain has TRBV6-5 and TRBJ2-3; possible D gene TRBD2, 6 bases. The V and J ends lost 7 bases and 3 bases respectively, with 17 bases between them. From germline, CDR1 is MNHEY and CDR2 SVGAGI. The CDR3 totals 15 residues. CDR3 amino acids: CASTWGVLATDTQYF. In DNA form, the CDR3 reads TGTGCCAGCACTTGGGGGGTTTTAGCGACAGATACGCAGTATTTT.

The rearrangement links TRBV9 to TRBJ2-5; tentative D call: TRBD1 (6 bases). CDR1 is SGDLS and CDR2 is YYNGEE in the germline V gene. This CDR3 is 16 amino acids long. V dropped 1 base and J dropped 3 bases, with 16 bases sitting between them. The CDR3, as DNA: TGTGCCAGCAGCGTATGGGGTTCGGCAGGGGAAGAGACCCAGTACTTC. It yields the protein CASSVWGSAGEETQYF.

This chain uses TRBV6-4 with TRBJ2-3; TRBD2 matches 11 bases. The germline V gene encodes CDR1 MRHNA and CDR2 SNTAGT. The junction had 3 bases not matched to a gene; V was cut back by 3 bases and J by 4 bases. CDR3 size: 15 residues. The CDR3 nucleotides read TGTGCCAGCAGTGAACATAGCGGGGGGGCAGATACGCAGTATTTT. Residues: CASSEHSGGADTQYF.

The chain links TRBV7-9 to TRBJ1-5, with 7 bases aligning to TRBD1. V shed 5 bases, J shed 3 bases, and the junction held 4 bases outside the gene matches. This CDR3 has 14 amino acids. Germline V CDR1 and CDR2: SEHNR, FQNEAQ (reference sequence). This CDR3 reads CASSLTGSNQPQHF. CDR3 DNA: TGTGCCAGCAGCCTGACAGGGTCCAATCAGCCCCAGCATTTT.

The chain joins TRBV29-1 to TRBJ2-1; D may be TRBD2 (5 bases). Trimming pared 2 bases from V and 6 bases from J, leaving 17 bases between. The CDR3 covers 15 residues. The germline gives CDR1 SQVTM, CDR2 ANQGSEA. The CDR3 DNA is TGCAGCGTTGAACGGGATCCCAATGCTGCCAATGAGCAGTTCTTC. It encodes CSVERDPNAANEQFF.

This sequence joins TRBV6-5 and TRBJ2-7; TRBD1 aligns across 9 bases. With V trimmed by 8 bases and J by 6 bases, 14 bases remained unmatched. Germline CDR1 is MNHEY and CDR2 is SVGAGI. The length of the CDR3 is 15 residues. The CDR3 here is CASDVLGQGNREQYF. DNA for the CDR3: TGTGCCAGCGATGTTTTAGGACAGGGGAACCGCGAGCAGTACTTC.

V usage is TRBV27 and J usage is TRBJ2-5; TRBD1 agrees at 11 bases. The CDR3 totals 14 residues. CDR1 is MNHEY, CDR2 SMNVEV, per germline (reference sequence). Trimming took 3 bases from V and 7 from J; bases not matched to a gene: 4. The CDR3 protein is CASSFGQGAGTQYF. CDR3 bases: TGTGCCAGCAGTTTCGGACAGGGGGCAGGGACCCAGTACTTC.

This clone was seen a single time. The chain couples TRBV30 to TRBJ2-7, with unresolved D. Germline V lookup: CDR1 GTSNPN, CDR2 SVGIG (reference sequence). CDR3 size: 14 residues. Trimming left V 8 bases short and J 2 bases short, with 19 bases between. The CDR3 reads CAGKSHQPPYEQYF. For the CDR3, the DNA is TGTGCCGGCAAGTCACACCAACCCCCCTACGAGCAGTACTTC.

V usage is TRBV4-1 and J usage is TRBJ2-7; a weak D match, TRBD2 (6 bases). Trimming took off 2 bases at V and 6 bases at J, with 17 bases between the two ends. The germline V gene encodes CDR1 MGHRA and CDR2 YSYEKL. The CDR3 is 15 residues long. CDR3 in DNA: TGCGCCAGCAGCCAAAATCAGGGAGGACGGGGCGAGCAGTACTTC. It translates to CASSQNQGGRGEQYF.

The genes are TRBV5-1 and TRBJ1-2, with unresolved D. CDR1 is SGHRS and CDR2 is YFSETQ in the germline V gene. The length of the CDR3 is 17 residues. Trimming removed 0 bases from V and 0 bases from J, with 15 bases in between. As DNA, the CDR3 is TGCGCCAGCAGCTTGGCCCGGGAGACGGTCCCTAACTATGGCTACACCTTC. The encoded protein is CASSLARETVPNYGYTF.

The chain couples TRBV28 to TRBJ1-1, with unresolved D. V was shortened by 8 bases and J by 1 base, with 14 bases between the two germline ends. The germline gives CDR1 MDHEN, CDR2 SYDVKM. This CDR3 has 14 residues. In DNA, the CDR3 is TGTGCCAGCGCACGGGGTGATAGGAACACTGAAGCTTTCTTT. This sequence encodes CASARGDRNTEAFF.

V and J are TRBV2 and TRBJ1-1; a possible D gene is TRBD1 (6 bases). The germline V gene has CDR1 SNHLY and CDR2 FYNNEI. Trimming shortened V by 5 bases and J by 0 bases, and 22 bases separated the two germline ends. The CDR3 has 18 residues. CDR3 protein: CASSTPLGQRGLNTEAFF. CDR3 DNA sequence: TGTGCCAGCAGTACCCCTCTAGGACAGAGAGGGTTGAACACTGAAGCTTTCTTT.

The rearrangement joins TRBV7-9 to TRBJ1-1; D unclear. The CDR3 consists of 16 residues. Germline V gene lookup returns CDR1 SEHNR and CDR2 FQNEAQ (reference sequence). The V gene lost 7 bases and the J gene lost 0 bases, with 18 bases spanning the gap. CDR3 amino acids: CASTDDKKVMNTEAFF. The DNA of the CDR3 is TGTGCCAGCACCGACGACAAGAAAGTTATGAACACTGAAGCTTTCTTT.

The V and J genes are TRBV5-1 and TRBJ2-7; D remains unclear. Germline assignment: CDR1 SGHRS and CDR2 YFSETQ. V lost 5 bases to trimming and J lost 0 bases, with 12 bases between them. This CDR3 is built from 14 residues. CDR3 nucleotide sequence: TGCGCCAGCAGTGATTGGTGGCCCTCCTACGAGCAGTACTTC. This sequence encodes CASSDWWPSYEQYF.

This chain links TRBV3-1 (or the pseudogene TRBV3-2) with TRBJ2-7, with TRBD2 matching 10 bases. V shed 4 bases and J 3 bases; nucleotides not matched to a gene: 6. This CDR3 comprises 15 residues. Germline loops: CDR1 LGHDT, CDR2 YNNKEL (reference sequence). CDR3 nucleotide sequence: TGTGCCAGCAGCCTGTTAGCGGGGGGAGGCTACGAGCAGTACTTC. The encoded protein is CASSLLAGGGYEQYF.

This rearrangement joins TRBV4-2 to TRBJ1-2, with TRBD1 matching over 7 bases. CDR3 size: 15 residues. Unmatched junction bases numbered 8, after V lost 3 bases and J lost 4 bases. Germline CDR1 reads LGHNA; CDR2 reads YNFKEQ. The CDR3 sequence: CASSHLDRKLYGYTF. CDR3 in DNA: TGTGCCAGCAGCCACCTGGACAGGAAACTCTATGGCTACACCTTC.